This note documents a single T cell receptor (beta chain) sequence. The target of this receptor is not known. The input lacks base qualities; no much larger clone sits a single base away. The sample is drawn from a study of vaccination and CD4 T cells after COVID-19 (dated by TCRdb to between 2021 and 2024). At the level of the whole study: Six males and four females were included in the convalescent cohort, with two Hispanic individuals, seven Caucasians, two Asians and one multiracial person represented. Participants received two doses of either the Pfizer-BioNTech BNT162b2 vaccine (n=8) or the Moderna mRNA-1273 vaccine (n=2). Post-COVID blood samples were collected from convalescent patients a median of around 100 days after diagnosis, with a range of roughly 35 to 170 days. Post-vaccine blood samples were taken a median of roughly 75 days after the second vaccine dose, with a range of roughly 13 to 250 days. The cultures were stimulated with overlapping spike peptide pools from SARS-CoV-2 and from the common cold coronaviruses HCoV-NL63, HCoV-OC43 and HCoV-229E. As controls, cultures received a CEFX viral epitope pool (the positive control), an HIV-1 Nef peptide pool (the negative control), or no peptide at all. In roughly eleven COVID-19 convalescent patients and a handful of infection-naive healthy vaccine recipients, the spike-specific CD4+ TCR repertoire before mRNA vaccination was compared with the repertoire after mRNA vaccination. In an earlier paper using these donors, memory CD4+ T cell crossreactivity between SARS-CoV-2 and common cold coronavirus spike proteins was assessed at the TCR clonotype level. What the authors observed across the whole study: Nearly all vaccine-specific clones in convalescent patients (304 of 307) were mono-reactive for SARS-CoV-2 spike rather than cross-reactive with common cold coronaviruses. Only a relatively small number of convalescent patients were included in the study, and early timepoints following natural infection were not analyzed. The median count of SARS-CoV-2-reactive clonotypes went up from around 21 after infection to a few dozen after vaccination, although the change was not significant. In convalescent patients, a median approximately 86% of post-vaccine SARS-CoV-2-reactive clones were detected only after vaccination, and vaccine-specific priming was suggested by this finding.

The label giving this sample's treatment or condition can be read as: approximately nine-day PBMC culture with coronavirus spike peptide pools or control peptides (ViraFEST assay). CD4+ T cells from unexposed donors were collected before the COVID-19 pandemic (2011-2018). The study used the ViraFEST assay, which expanded antigen-specific T cells with peptide pools and then identified expanded clonotypes by TCR sequencing. Around 2 million PBMCs per well were cultured in IMDM with 5% human AB serum and 8.5 to 10 IU/ml IL-2, plus 10 ug/ml peptide pools. On days 3 and 7, half of the culture medium was replaced with fresh IL-2-containing medium. CD4+ T cells were isolated after around 9 days of culture through negative selection using the EasySep CD4+ T cell isolation kit. As far as cell numbers permitted, CD4+ T cells from unexposed donors were tested for reactivity against SARS-CoV-2 S and N as well as four spike pools from common cold coronaviruses. Ficoll-Paque Plus gradient centrifugation was used to isolate PBMCs from whole blood, and the isolated PBMCs were then either used fresh or cryopreserved at -140C. Culture conditions were generally each tested in triplicate wells. Leukapheresis product for the unexposed donors was purchased commercially.

The receptor library was made with PCR. TCR sequencing of DNA from cultured CD4+ T cells used the Oncomine TCR Beta short-read assay at the Johns Hopkins FTIC core. The QIAamp micro DNA kit was used to extract genomic DNA from the cultured CD4+ T cells. Oncomine TCR Beta libraries from cultured CD4+ T cells were pooled using unique dual indexes and sequenced on an Illumina iSeq 100. Per the original workflow: Non-productive sequences were filtered out, and CDR3s that did not start with C, did not end with F or W, or were shorter than 7 amino acids were discarded. The MANAFEST web application identified antigen-specific clonotypes by comparing peptide-stimulated wells against reference wells and other culture wells. Positive clones required FDR below 0.05, an odds ratio above 5, and productive frequency above 0.1% in at least two of three replicate wells. Clonotypes that were significantly expanded in both SARS-CoV-2 spike wells and at least one common cold coronavirus spike condition were defined as cross-reactive. CDR3 homology was assessed with Levenshtein distances (stringdist) and unrooted phylogenetic trees (ape) in R version 3.6.1. Starting from the raw public reads, TCRdb applied fastp trimming at Q25, assembled clones with MiXCR and retained in-frame beta chains. CDR3 protein duplicates are merged, each entry listing the most common genes and DNA. The V and J calls were determined by TCRdb, not by the authors. The sample records 4,500 to 5,000 distinct CDR3 sequences, approximately 59% of which are singletons. Of the sample, around 33% falls within the top ten clones.

The V end loses 11 bases and the J end loses 2 bases, and a stretch of 19 bases separates them. From the germline V gene, CDR1 is ENHRY and CDR2 is SYGVKD. Its CDR3 holds 15 amino acids, cysteine through phenylalanine. The DNA shown is the 45-base CDR3, in frame from base 1. The chain links TRBV10-3 with TRBJ2-1; the D region may be TRBD1 or TRBD2, each matching 6 bases equally. The TCR originated in a human donor in good health. Sequenced material: CD4+ T cells from blood, cultured in vitro. The CDR3 region has the sequence CAATTGWGAYNEQFF. The nucleotide sequence is given as TGTGCCGCCACTACAGGGTGGGGGGCCTACAATGAGCAGTTCTTC.